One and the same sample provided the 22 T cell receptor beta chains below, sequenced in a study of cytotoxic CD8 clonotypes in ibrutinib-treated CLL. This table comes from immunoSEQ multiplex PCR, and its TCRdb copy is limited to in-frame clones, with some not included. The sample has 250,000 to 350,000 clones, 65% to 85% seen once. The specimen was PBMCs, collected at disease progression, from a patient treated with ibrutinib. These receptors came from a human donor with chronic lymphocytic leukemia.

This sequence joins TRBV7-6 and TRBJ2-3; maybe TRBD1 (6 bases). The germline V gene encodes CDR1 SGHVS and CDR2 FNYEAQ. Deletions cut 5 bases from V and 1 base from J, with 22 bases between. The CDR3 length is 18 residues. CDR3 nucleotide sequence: TGTGCCAGCAGCCCTGGTGGGGCAGGGGTATCTGGCACAGATACGCAGTATTTT. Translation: CASSPGGAGVSGTDTQYF.

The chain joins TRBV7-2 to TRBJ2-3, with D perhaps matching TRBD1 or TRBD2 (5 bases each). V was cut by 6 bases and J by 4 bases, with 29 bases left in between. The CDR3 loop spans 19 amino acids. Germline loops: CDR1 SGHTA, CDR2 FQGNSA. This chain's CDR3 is CASSLSTHPGRRAPDTQYF. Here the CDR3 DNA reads TGTGCCAGCAGTCTCTCCACGCACCCGGGACGCCGGGCCCCAGATACGCAGTATTTT.

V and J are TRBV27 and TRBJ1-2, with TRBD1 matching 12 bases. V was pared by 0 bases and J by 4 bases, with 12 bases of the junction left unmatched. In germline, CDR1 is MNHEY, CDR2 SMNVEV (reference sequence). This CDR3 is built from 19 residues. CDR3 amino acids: CASSLSPVGTGGLPYGYTF. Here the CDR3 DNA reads TGTGCCAGCAGTTTATCCCCAGTGGGGACAGGGGGCCTCCCCTATGGCTACACCTTC.

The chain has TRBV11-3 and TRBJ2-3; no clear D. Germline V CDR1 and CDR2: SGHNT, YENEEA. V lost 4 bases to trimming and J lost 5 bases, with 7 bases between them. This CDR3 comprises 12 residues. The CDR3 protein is CASSSFRDTQYF. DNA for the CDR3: TGTGCCAGCAGCTCGTTTAGAGATACGCAGTATTTT.

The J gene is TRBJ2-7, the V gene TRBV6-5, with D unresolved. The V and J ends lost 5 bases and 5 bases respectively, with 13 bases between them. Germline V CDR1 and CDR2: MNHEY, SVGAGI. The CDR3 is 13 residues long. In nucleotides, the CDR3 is TGTGCCAGCAGTCGGACGCTTGGCCACGAGCAGTACTTC. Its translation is CASSRTLGHEQYF.

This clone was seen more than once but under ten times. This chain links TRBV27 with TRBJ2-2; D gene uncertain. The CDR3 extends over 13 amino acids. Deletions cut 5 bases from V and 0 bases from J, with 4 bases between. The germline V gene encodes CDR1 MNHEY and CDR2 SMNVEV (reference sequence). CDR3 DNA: TGTGCCAGCAGTCCACCGAACACCGGGGAGCTGTTTTTT. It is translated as CASSPPNTGELFF.

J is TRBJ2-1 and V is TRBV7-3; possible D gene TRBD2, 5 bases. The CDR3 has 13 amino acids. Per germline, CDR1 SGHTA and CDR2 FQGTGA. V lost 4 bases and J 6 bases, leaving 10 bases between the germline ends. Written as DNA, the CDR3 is TGTGCCAGCAGCTCCGGGGTTCGCAATGAGCAGTTCTTC. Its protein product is CASSSGVRNEQFF.

The CDR3 DNA follows: TGCGCCAGCAGTGAGTCGTTAGGCTCGACGCAGTATACGCAGTATTTT. The encoded protein is CASSESLGSTQYTQYF. The chain employs TRBV10-1 and TRBJ2-3; D remains ambiguous. The CDR3 extends over 16 amino acids. V was pared by 0 bases and J by 7 bases, with 17 bases between. Germline lookup yields CDR1 WNHNN and CDR2 SYGVQD (reference sequence).

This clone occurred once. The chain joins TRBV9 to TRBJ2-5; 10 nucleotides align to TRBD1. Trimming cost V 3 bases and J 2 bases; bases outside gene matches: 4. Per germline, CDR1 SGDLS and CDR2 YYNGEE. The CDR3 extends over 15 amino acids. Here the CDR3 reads CASSEEDRGQETQYF. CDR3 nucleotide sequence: TGTGCCAGCAGCGAAGAGGACAGGGGGCAAGAGACCCAGTACTTC.

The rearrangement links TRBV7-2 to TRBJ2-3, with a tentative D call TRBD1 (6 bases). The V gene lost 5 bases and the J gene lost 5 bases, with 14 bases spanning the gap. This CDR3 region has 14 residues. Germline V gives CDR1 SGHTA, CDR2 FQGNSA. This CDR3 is CASSATGIVDTQYF. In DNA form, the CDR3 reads TGTGCCAGCAGCGCTACAGGGATTGTAGATACGCAGTATTTT.

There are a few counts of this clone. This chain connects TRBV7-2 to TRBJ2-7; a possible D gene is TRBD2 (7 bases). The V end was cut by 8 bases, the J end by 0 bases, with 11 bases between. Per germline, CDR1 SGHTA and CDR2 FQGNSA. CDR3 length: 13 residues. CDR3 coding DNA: TGTGCCAGCGAAGGGGGGGGCTCCTACGAGCAGTACTTC. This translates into CASEGGGSYEQYF. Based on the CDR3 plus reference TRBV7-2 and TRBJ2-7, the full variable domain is GAGVSQSPSNKVTEKGKDVELRCDPISGHTALYWYRQSLGQGLEFLIYFQGNSAPDKSGLPSDRFSAERTGGSVSTLTIQRTQQEDSAVYLCASEGGGSYEQYFGPGTRLTVT.

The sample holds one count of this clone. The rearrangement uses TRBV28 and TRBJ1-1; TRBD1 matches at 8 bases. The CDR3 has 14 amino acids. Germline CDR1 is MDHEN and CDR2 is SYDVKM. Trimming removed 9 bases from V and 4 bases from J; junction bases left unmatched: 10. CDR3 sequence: CASRGRGQSTEAFF. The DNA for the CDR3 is TGTGCCAGTAGGGGCAGGGGGCAGAGCACTGAAGCTTTCTTT.

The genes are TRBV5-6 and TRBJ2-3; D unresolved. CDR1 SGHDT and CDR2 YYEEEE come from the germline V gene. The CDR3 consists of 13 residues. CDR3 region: CATHRLDTDTQYF. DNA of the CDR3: TGTGCTACGCATCGGCTAGACACAGATACGCAGTATTTT. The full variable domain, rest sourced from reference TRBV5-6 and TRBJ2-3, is DAGVTQSPTHLIKTRGQQVTLRCSPKSGHDTVSWYQQALGQGPQFIFQYYEEEERQRGNFPDRFSGHQFPNYSSELNVNALLLGDSALYLCATHRLDTDTQYFGPGTRLTVL.

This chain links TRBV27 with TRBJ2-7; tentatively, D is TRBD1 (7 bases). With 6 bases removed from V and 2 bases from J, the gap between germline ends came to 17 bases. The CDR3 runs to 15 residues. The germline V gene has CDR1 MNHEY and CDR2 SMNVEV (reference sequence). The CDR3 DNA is TGTGCCAGCAGGGGTCGCGGGACAGTCCCCTACGAGCAGTACTTC. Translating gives CASRGRGTVPYEQYF.

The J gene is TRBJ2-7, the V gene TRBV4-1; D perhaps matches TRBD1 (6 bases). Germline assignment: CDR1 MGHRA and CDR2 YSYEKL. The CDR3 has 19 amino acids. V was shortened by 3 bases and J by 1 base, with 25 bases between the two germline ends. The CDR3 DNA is TGCGCCAGCAGCCAGGACCGATCCAGGGGACGCCTCCTATCCTACGAGCAGTACTTC. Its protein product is CASSQDRSRGRLLSYEQYF.

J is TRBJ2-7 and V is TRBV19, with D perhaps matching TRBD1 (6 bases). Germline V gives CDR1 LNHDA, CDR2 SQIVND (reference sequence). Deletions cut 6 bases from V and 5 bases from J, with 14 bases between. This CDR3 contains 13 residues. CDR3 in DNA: TGTGCCAGTAGACGGGCAGGGGCCCACGAGCAGTACTTC. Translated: CASRRAGAHEQYF.

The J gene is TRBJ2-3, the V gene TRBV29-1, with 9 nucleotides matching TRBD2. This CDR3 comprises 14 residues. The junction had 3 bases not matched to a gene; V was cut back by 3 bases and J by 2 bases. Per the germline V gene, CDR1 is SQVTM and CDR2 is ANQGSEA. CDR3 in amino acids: CSVDERGATDTQYF. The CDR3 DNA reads TGCAGCGTTGATGAGCGGGGGGCCACAGATACGCAGTATTTT.

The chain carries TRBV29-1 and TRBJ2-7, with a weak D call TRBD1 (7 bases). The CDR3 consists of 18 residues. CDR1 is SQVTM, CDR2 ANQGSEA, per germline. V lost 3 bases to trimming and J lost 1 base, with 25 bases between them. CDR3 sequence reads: CSVDSGLGTTGTSYEQYF. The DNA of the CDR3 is TGCAGCGTTGATAGCGGTTTAGGGACGACAGGGACATCCTACGAGCAGTACTTC.

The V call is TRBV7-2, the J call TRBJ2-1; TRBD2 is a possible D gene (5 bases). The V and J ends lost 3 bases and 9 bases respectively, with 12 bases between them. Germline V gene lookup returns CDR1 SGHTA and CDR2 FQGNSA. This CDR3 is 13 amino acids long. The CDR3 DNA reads TGTGCCAGCAGCTTTCAACTAGTAATTGAGCAGTTCTTC. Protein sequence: CASSFQLVIEQFF.

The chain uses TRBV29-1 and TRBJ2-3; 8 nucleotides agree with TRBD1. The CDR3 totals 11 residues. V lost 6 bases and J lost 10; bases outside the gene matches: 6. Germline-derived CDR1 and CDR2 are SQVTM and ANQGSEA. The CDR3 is CSVGQGLPQYF. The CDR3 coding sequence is TGCAGCGTAGGACAGGGCCTCCCGCAGTATTTT.

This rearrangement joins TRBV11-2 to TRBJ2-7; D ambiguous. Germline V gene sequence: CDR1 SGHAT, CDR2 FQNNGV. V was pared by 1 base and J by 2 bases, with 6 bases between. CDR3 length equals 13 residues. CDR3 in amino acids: CASSLVQPYEQYF. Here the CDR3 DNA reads TGTGCCAGCAGCTTAGTCCAGCCCTACGAGCAGTACTTC. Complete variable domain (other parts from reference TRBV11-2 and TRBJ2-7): EAGVAQSPRYKIIEKRQSVAFWCNPISGHATLYWYQQILGQGPKLLIQFQNNGVVDDSQLPKDRFSAERLKGVDSTLKIQPAKLEDSAVYLCASSLVQPYEQYFGPGTRLTVT.

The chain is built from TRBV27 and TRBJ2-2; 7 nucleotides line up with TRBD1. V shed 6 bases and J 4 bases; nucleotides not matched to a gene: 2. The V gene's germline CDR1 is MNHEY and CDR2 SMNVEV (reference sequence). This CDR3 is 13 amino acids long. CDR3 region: CASRDRVTGELFF. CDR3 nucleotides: TGTGCCAGCAGAGACAGGGTCACCGGGGAGCTGTTTTTT.